The 23 T cell receptor beta chains listed next were all sequenced from one sample in a study of human T cells and chemical hapten exposure. Described time point: patch test 2, 6 weeks after DPC sensitization. Stated treatment: therapeutic diphenylcyclopropenone sensitization with weekly scalp DPC. TCRdb processed the RACE reads anew with MiXCR; each CDR3 protein has one entry. Of around 67,000 distinct CDR3 sequences detected, about 8.5% appear once; the ten largest clones hold approximately 3.5%. Sequences were derived from whole blood, sampled in connection with sensitization to the hapten diphenylcyclopropenone (DPC). Receptor source: a woman aged 50 to 60 with alopecia areata. Some clones in this sample may be carry-over from other donors' samples.

This chain links TRBV19 with TRBJ1-6; D unresolved. This CDR3 is built from 15 residues. CDR1 and CDR2 (germline): LNHDA, SQIVND (reference sequence). The V end lost 5 bases, the J end lost 5 bases, and 13 bases lay between the germline ends. CDR3 protein: CASSAAGRDNSPLHF. DNA for the CDR3: TGTGCCAGTAGTGCGGCCGGACGAGATAATTCACCCCTCCACTTT.

In its sample, this clonotype was seen a few times. The V gene is TRBV7-9, the J gene TRBJ1-1; D is perhaps TRBD1 (6 bases). Germline CDR1 SEHNR, CDR2 FQNEAQ (reference sequence). Trimming left V 4 bases short and J 5 bases short, with 11 bases between. The CDR3 has 13 amino acids. DNA for the CDR3: TGTGCCAGCAGCTCTGGACAGATGACTGAAGCTTTCTTT. This translates into CASSSGQMTEAFF. The complete variable domain, with remaining parts taken from reference TRBV7-9 and TRBJ1-1, reads DTGVSQNPRHKITKRGQNVTFRCDPISEHNRLYWYRQTLGQGPEFLTYFQNEAQLEKSRLLSDRFSAERPKGSFSTLEIQRTEQGDSAMYLCASSSGQMTEAFFGQGTRLTVV.

This clonotype was detected many times. The V and J genes are TRBV4-1 and TRBJ1-1; D is possibly TRBD1 (6 bases). Per the germline V gene, CDR1 is MGHRA and CDR2 is YSYEKL. The CDR3 is 16 residues long. The V end lost 3 bases, the J end lost 1 base, and 15 bases lay between the germline ends. CDR3 sequence reads: CASSHPVRTANTEAFF. CDR3 DNA sequence: TGCGCCAGCAGCCATCCCGTGAGGACAGCGAACACTGAAGCTTTCTTT.

J is TRBJ2-3 and V is TRBV4-2; D not resolved. The V gene lost 0 bases and the J gene lost 2 bases, with 9 bases spanning the gap. Germline V CDR1 and CDR2: LGHNA, YNFKEQ. The CDR3 runs 15 residues. The chain's CDR3 is CASSQDARNTDTQYF. The DNA of the CDR3 is TGTGCCAGCAGCCAAGATGCCAGAAACACAGATACGCAGTATTTT.

Ten or more counts support this clonotype. V is TRBV18 and J is TRBJ1-4, with no clear D. The CDR3 runs 14 residues. CDR1 and CDR2 from the germline V gene are KGHSH and LQKENI. The V gene lost 5 bases and the J gene lost 6 bases, with 13 bases spanning the gap. CDR3 amino acids: CASSVRGVDEKLFF. CDR3 sequence (DNA): TGTGCCAGCTCAGTTCGGGGAGTCGATGAAAAACTGTTTTTT.

The rearrangement joins TRBV20-1 to TRBJ1-6, with D possibly TRBD1 on 6 matching bases. V lost 1 base to trimming and J lost 5 bases, with 9 bases between them. CDR3 length: 14 residues. CDR1 is DFQATT and CDR2 is SNEGSKA in the germline V gene (reference sequence). The CDR3 nucleotides are TGCAGTGCTAGAGTTCGGGACAATAATTCACCCCTCCACTTT. Its translation: CSARVRDNNSPLHF.

This clonotype appeared many times. The CDR3 spells CASTGGRNEQYF. As DNA, the CDR3 is TGTGCCAGCACCGGGGGGAGGAACGAGCAGTACTTC. The chain couples TRBV6-2 or TRBV6-3 to TRBJ2-7, with 7 bases aligning to TRBD2. CDR1 and CDR2 (germline): MNHEY, SVGEGT. CDR3 length: 12 residues. The V and J ends lost 7 bases and 5 bases, in that order; junction bases with no gene match: 5.

This clonotype was counted a few times. The rearrangement links TRBV30 to TRBJ1-5; maybe TRBD1 (5 bases). The CDR3 consists of 13 residues. Germline CDR1 and CDR2: GTSNPN and SVGIG (reference sequence). V gave up 2 bases and J gave up 7 bases, with 12 bases separating them. CDR3 in DNA: TGTGCCTGGAGTCAGGGTTTCGGGCAGCCCCAGCATTTT. Translated: CAWSQGFGQPQHF.

This clonotype occurred a few times. The gene calls are TRBV28 and TRBJ2-7, with D hard to call. V shed 4 bases and J shed 0 bases, with 10 bases lying between them. The CDR3 loop spans 14 amino acids. Germline-derived CDR1 and CDR2 are MDHEN and SYDVKM. CDR3 DNA sequence: TGTGCCAGCAGTTCCGGACGGAGCTCCTACGAGCAGTACTTC. Protein: CASSSGRSSYEQYF.

The chain is built from TRBV29-1 and TRBJ2-1; 11 nucleotides agree with TRBD2. This CDR3 has 14 residues. The V gene end was trimmed by 4 bases and the J gene end by 6 bases; junction bases not matched to a gene: 5. CDR1 and CDR2 from the germline V gene are SQVTM and ANQGSEA. This chain's CDR3 is CSVVASGRSNEQFF. CDR3 coding DNA: TGCAGCGTTGTTGCTAGCGGGAGGTCCAATGAGCAGTTCTTC.

This clonotype was observed a few times. The V and J genes are TRBV7-9 and TRBJ2-1; 8 bases align to TRBD1. The CDR3 is 15 amino acids. The V and J ends lost 5 bases and 2 bases, in that order; junction bases with no gene match: 5. The germline V gene encodes CDR1 SEHNR and CDR2 FQNEAQ (reference sequence). The CDR3 region has the DNA TGTGCCAGCAGCCCGCACAGGGGGACCTACAATGAGCAGTTCTTC. This translates into CASSPHRGTYNEQFF. The full variable domain, in which reference TRBV7-9 and TRBJ2-1 provide the parts outside the CDR3, is DTGVSQNPRHKITKRGQNVTFRCDPISEHNRLYWYRQTLGQGPEFLTYFQNEAQLEKSRLLSDRFSAERPKGSFSTLEIQRTEQGDSAMYLCASSPHRGTYNEQFFGPGTRLTVL.

A note on this clonotype: Compared with germline, one end of the junction differs, possibly owing to a read error. The chain has TRBV7-2 and TRBJ1-1; no firm D call. The germline gives CDR1 SGHTA, CDR2 FQGNSA. This CDR3 comprises 13 residues. CDR3 region: CASSLRQETEAYF. CDR3 sequence (DNA): TGTGCCAGCAGCCTAAGGCAGGAGACTGAAGCTTACTTT.

This clonotype was observed many times. CDR3 bases: TGTGCCACCTCTCCGGGACGGTATAGCAATCAGCCCCAGCATTTT. Translation: CATSPGRYSNQPQHF. The V and J genes are TRBV24-1 and TRBJ1-5; possible D gene TRBD1, 5 bases. The germline CDR1 and CDR2 sequences are KGHDR and SFDVKD. Between the trimmed V and J ends, which lost 9 bases and 0 bases, there was a span of 14 bases. The CDR3 spans 15 residues.

This chain uses TRBV28 with TRBJ1-2; the D gene is possibly TRBD1 (6 bases). V was pared by 3 bases and J by 7 bases, with 15 bases between. This CDR3 spans 14 amino acids. Germline assignment: CDR1 MDHEN and CDR2 SYDVKM. CDR3 coding DNA: TGTGCCAGCAGTTTGGGATGGGGGGCCTCTGGCTACACCTTC. Encoded protein: CASSLGWGASGYTF.

This clonotype was found a few times. This chain uses TRBV29-1 with TRBJ2-1; TRBD2 matches at 7 bases. Germline loops: CDR1 SQVTM, CDR2 ANQGSEA. Trimming removed 3 bases from V and 4 bases from J; junction bases left unmatched: 6. The length of the CDR3 is 14 residues. CDR3: CSVDASGLYNEQFF. DNA of the CDR3: TGCAGCGTTGATGCTAGCGGCTTATACAATGAGCAGTTCTTC.

This clonotype was seen more than once but under ten times. The chain recombines TRBV20-1 with TRBJ2-2; possible D gene TRBD1, 6 bases. CDR3 size: 16 residues. Germline CDR1 and CDR2: DFQATT and SNEGSKA (reference sequence). V was clipped by 1 base and J by 3 bases, with 15 bases between them. The DNA for the CDR3 is TGCAGTGCTAGAGGGTATGGGGGCTTCGACACCGGGGAGCTGTTTTTT. Amino acids: CSARGYGGFDTGELFF.

This clonotype has only a few counts. The genes are TRBV5-1 and TRBJ2-3; 7 bases are a match to TRBD1. The germline V gene encodes CDR1 SGHRS and CDR2 YFSETQ. The CDR3 is 16 residues long. V trimming: 0 bases; J trimming: 4 bases; junction bases outside the gene matches: 8. The CDR3 DNA sequence: TGCGCCAGCAGCTTGGAGGGGACAGCTAGTGCAGATACGCAGTATTTT. Its protein is CASSLEGTASADTQYF.

This clonotype occurred many times. In DNA form, the CDR3 reads TGCAGCGTTGCTCGTTCCAGCACTGAAGCTTTCTTT. Amino acids: CSVARSSTEAFF. V is TRBV29-1 and J is TRBJ1-1; D gene unclear. CDR1 is SQVTM, CDR2 ANQGSEA, per germline. The V and J ends lost 4 bases and 4 bases respectively, with 10 bases between them. The CDR3 is made up of 12 amino acids.

This clonotype was found many times. V usage is TRBV14 and J usage is TRBJ1-6, with unresolved D. The CDR3 extends over 17 amino acids. V lost 0 bases and J lost 0, with 9 bases in between. Germline CDR1 is SGHDN and CDR2 is FVKESK. CDR3 region: CASSQEPLSSYNSPLHF. The CDR3 DNA follows: TGTGCCAGCAGCCAAGAACCGCTAAGCTCCTATAATTCACCCCTCCACTTT. Filled out from reference TRBV14 and TRBJ1-6, the complete variable domain reads EAGVTQFPSHSVIEKGQTVTLRCDPISGHDNLYWYRRVMGKEIKFLLHFVKESKQDESGMPNNRFLAERTGGTYSTLKVQPAELEDSGVYFCASSQEPLSSYNSPLHFGNGTRLTVT.

This clonotype came up many times. The chain recombines TRBV6-1 with TRBJ2-5, with D perhaps TRBD1 (6 bases). Per the germline V gene, CDR1 is MNHNS and CDR2 is SASEGT. The CDR3 runs 14 residues. Trimming cost V 4 bases and J 0 bases, with 9 bases left between them. CDR3: CASSAGQDQETQYF. Here the CDR3 DNA reads TGTGCCAGCAGTGCGGGACAAGACCAAGAGACCCAGTACTTC.

V and J are TRBV28 and TRBJ1-2; unclear D gene. The length of the CDR3 is 11 residues. V dropped 10 bases and J dropped 8 bases, with 14 bases sitting between them. Germline values: CDR1 MDHEN, CDR2 SYDVKM. This chain's CDR3 is CATSDGVGYTF. In DNA, the CDR3 is TGTGCCACCTCTGACGGGGTCGGCTACACCTTC.

The rearrangement joins TRBV5-1 to TRBJ2-7, with a possible D match to TRBD2 (6 bases). CDR1 and CDR2 from the germline V gene are SGHRS and YFSETQ. The V gene lost 4 bases and the J gene lost 3 bases, with 11 bases spanning the gap. The CDR3 consists of 13 residues. The DNA for the CDR3 is TGCGCCAGCAGCCCGGGGCGGGACTACGAGCAGTACTTC. It specifies CASSPGRDYEQYF.

At least ten counts were recorded for this clonotype. The CDR3 DNA reads as TGCGCCAGCAGCCAAACAGGGAACACTGAAGCTTTCTTT. Translated: CASSQTGNTEAFF. J is TRBJ1-1 and V is TRBV4-3, with D tentatively TRBD1 (5 bases). This CDR3 has 13 amino acids. Per germline, CDR1 LGHNA and CDR2 YSLEER. V gave up 2 bases and J gave up 1 base, with 5 bases separating them.